This T cell receptor beta chain was captured in a study of T cell repertoires in cytomegalovirus infection. Study at large: An indication of both CMV infection and matching HLA type came from public TCR beta signatures.

V shed 6 bases, J shed 0 bases, and the junction held 6 bases outside the gene matches. The CDR3 spans 15 residues. CDR1 and CDR2 (germline): SGHTA, FQGNSA. This clonotype was counted at least ten times. Its antigen is undetermined. TCRdb processed the reads anew with MiXCR; each CDR3 protein has one entry. The table has about 890,000 distinct CDR3 sequences, under 40% seen once. The source was cultured CD8+ T cells from PBMCs, collected from culture after CMV antigen stimulation. V gene TRBV7-2 combines with J gene TRBJ2-3; 7 bases agree with TRBD1. This receptor was taken from a human donor in good health (CMV status not recorded). Some clones in this sample may be carry-over from other donors' samples. CDR3 bases: TGTGCCAGCAGATACAGGGGATCTAGCACAGATACGCAGTATTTT. Protein: CASRYRGSSTDTQYF.